This T cell receptor (beta chain) was profiled in a study of T cell repertoires in cytomegalovirus infection. About the research overall: Indications came from public TCR beta signatures; they pointed to CMV infection and to a matching HLA type. Study outcomes and limitations: Individuals carrying CMV plus the relevant HLA were identified by cumulative frequency of public TCR beta families.

CDR3 length equals 16 residues. Germline V lookup: CDR1 SQVTM, CDR2 ANQGSEA. The V gene lost 1 base and the J gene lost 2 bases, with 15 bases spanning the gap. TCRdb reanalysed the reads using MiXCR and keeps one entry per CDR3 protein. Here the sample spans fewer than 400,000 distinct CDR3 sequences, 15% to 20% being singletons. Comment on this clonotype: Antigen: not known.

Sequencing was carried out using PBMCs. The chain links TRBV29-1 to TRBJ1-5; D not resolved. This TCR was sampled from a human donor in good health (CMV status not recorded). Some clones in this sample may be carry-over from other donors' samples. The CDR3 DNA reads TGCAGCGTTGAAGTTGGCGAAGGGCCTGGCAATCAGCCCCAGCATTTT. The encoded protein is CSVEVGEGPGNQPQHF.